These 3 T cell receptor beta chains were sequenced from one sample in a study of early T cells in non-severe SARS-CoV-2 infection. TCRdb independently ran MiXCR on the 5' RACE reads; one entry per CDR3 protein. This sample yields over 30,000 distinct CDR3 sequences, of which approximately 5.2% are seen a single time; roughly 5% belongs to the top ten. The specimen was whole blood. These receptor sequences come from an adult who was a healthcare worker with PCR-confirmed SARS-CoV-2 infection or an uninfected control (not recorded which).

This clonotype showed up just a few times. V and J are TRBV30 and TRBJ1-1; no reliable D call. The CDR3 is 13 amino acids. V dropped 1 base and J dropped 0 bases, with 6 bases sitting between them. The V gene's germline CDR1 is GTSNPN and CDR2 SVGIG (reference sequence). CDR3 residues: CAWSGRMNTEAFF. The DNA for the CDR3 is TGTGCCTGGAGTGGACGGATGAACACTGAAGCTTTCTTT. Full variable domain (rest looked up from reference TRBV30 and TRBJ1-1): SQTIHQWPATLVQPVGSPLSLECTVEGTSNPNLYWYRQAAGRGLQLLFYSVGIGQISSEVPQNLSASRPQDRQFILSSKKLLLSDSGFYLCAWSGRMNTEAFFGQGTRLTVV.

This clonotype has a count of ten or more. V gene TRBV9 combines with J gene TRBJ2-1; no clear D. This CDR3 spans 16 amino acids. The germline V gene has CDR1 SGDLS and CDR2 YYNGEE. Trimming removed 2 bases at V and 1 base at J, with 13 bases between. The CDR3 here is CASSVRPERSYNEQFF. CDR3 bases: TGTGCCAGCAGCGTGAGGCCAGAGAGATCCTACAATGAGCAGTTCTTC.

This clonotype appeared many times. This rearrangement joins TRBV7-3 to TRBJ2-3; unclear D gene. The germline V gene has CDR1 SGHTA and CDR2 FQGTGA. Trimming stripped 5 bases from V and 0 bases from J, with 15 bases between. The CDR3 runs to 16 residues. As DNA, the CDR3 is TGTGCCAGCAGCCCCTACGGTCGGGCCAGCACAGATACGCAGTATTTT. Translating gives CASSPYGRASTDTQYF.